A selection of T cell receptor beta chains follows, all from one sample in a study of cytomegalovirus exposure and HLA in healthy donors. The protocol was immunoSEQ multiplex PCR, while the TCRdb copy is restricted to in-frame clones and leaves out a portion. The sample has tens of thousands of clones, 80% to 90% seen once. Sequencing was carried out using PBMCs. The origin of the receptors is a human donor in good health. The CDR3 runs from the conserved cysteine through the conserved F or W. A D gene is named only where the DNA matches it firmly. A row's size may be missing; if present it is once, few, many or a size class.

TGTGCCAGCAGTGCTCTTGCCGGGACAGGGCCGGAAAGTTTAGATTACGAGCAGTACTTC CASSALAGTGPESLDYEQYF once TRBV6-1 20 TRBJ2-7 TRBD1
TGTGCCAGCAGCTCGGACAGATACGAGCAGTACTTC CASSSDRYEQYF NA TRBV7-3 12 TRBJ2-7 NA
TGCGCCAGCAGCCAAGTACAGGGTAGCTATGGCTACACCTTC CASSQVQGSYGYTF NA TRBV4-3 14 TRBJ1-2 NA
TGTGCCAGCAGTTACCGGGGGCAAGAGACCCAGTACTTC CASSYRGQETQYF NA TRBV6-6 13 TRBJ2-5 NA
TGTGCCAGCAGCAAGGGACAGGGAAACACTGAAGCTTTCTTT CASSKGQGNTEAFF NA TRBV13 14 TRBJ1-1 TRBD1
TGTGCCAGCGCCCGGGGGGACGGCTATGGCTACACCTTC CASARGDGYGYTF NA TRBV19 13 TRBJ1-2 NA
TGTGCCAGCAGCGACCGGGACAGTTCATATGAGCAGTTCTTC CASSDRDSSYEQFF NA TRBV9 14 TRBJ2-1 TRBD1
TGTGCCAGCAGCTTGGCCCCGGGGGGATCCTACGAGCAGTACTTC CASSLAPGGSYEQYF few TRBV5-4 15 TRBJ2-7 TRBD2
TGTGCCAGAAGCAGGACAGGGGCGGTTCAGCCCCAGCATTTT CARSRTGAVQPQHF NA TRBV5-3 14 TRBJ1-5 TRBD1
TGTGCCAGTAGTATTTCAGCGGGGGGCCCCAATGAGCAGTTCTTC CASSISAGGPNEQFF NA TRBV19 15 TRBJ2-1 TRBD2
TGCGCCAGCAGCCTAGTCCCGGGACAGGGGGCGGGGGTAGGCACTGAAGCTTTCTTT CASSLVPGQGAGVGTEAFF NA TRBV4-1 19 TRBJ1-1 TRBD1
TGTGCCAGCAGCTCAGCCTGGGGGGTATCTAATGAGCAGTTCTTC CASSSAWGVSNEQFF NA TRBV7-3 15 TRBJ2-1 NA
TGTGCCAGCAGTTATGGCTCGCGGGGGGCCACCTACGAGCAGTACTTC CASSYGSRGATYEQYF NA TRBV6-5 16 TRBJ2-7 TRBD2
TGTGCCAGCACGGGACAGGGAGTATGGACTGAAGCTTTCTTT CASTGQGVWTEAFF NA TRBV5-6 14 TRBJ1-1 TRBD1